A selection of T cell receptor beta chains follows, all from one sample in a study of cytomegalovirus exposure and HLA in healthy donors. The assay was immunoSEQ multiplex PCR, and TCRdb's table has in-frame clones only and misses some. The profile shows about 190,000 clones, roughly 83% of them singletons. Sequenced material: PBMCs. These receptors all stem from a woman aged 50 to 60 in good health and CMV-seronegative. The CDR3 runs from the conserved cysteine through the conserved F or W.

j_gene,v_gene,CDR3aa
-,TRBV6-7,CASSYSEGSRGLHEQYF
-,TRBV5-6,CASSPVWRHYEQYF
TRBJ2-7,TRBV9,CASSVGSGAETSEQYF
TRBJ2-3,TRBV4-1,CASSQETSFVDTQYF
TRBJ2-2,TRBV2,CASSASGGYTGELFF
TRBJ2-2,TRBV9,CASSVGTTNTGELFF
TRBJ2-2,TRBV4-1,CASSQGGLLGWELFF
TRBJ2-7,TRBV29-1,CSVVSGTWTEQYF
TRBJ1-5,TRBV19,CASSSRQGRGRSNQPQHF
TRBJ2-2,TRBV28,CASRALAGGPGTGELFF
TRBJ2-1,TRBV7-9,CASSGGGLALSNEQFF
TRBJ1-1,TRBV7-7,CASSLRDRGSFF
TRBJ1-1,TRBV9,CASSVRGGNTEAFF
TRBJ1-2,TRBV6-5,CASSRQGAGGYTF
TRBJ1-2,TRBV7-2,CASSLPWDTPANYGYTF
TRBJ1-2,TRBV7-2,CASRTGFRYGYTF
TRBJ2-7,TRBV28,CASSLWGSLRQGYEQYF
TRBJ2-5,TRBV7-2,CASSLGGGPGETQYF
TRBJ2-1,TRBV27,CASSLSRRNEQFF
TRBJ1-1,TRBV2,CASSELALPEAFF
TRBJ2-1,TRBV7-2,CASSLRTSGRNEQFF
TRBJ1-5,TRBV19,CASSIVTGDYQPQHF
TRBJ2-1,TRBV5-4,CASSLGGAYNEQFF
TRBJ1-1,TRBV5-1,CASSFSTGMNTEAFF
TRBJ2-7,TRBV7-8,CASSQDTHEQYF
TRBJ2-7,TRBV7-2,CASSPSSYEQYF
TRBJ2-5,TRBV2,CASRLAGVQETQYF
TRBJ1-6,TRBV6-1,CASGGDRENSPLHF
TRBJ1-1,TRBV7-2,CASSLGTVVNTEAFF
TRBJ2-3,TRBV7-9,CASSLEARRDTQYF
-,TRBV5-1,CASSLSQGNEQYF
TRBJ1-1,TRBV14,CASSQGRRPNTEAFF
TRBJ2-7,TRBV6-1,CASSDGGRNHEQYF
TRBJ2-5,TRBV2,CASRDNRVETQYF
TRBJ1-2,TRBV6-1,CAGSERTGSNYGYTF
TRBJ2-1,TRBV7-6,CASSLGSGGYNEQFF
TRBJ1-5,TRBV5-6,CASSLFQSNQPQHF
TRBJ2-2,TRBV5-4,CASTSGANTGELFF
TRBJ1-1,TRBV6-5,CASSNRANTEAFF
TRBJ1-4,TRBV5-4,CASSQSSGGGWEKLFF
TRBJ1-4,TRBV7-9,CASSLSQLNEKLFF
TRBJ2-2,TRBV5-1,CASSLVPGGSNTGELFF
TRBJ2-1,TRBV18,CATRAGSGKGNEQFF
TRBJ1-1,TRBV7-3,CASSLIAGITTEAFF
-,TRBV4-3,CASSQDRIMGRGYDEQYF
TRBJ1-4,TRBV5-6,CASSVGGEKLFF
TRBJ2-1,TRBV7-3,CASSLILAGGNEQFF
TRBJ1-1,TRBV19,CASKGQGRGEAFF
TRBJ1-3,TRBV5-1,CASLQGFISGNTIYF
TRBJ1-2,TRBV7-2,CASSLEVSRGHGYTF
TRBJ2-1,TRBV7-6,CASSYPGTGGYDEQFF
TRBJ2-1,TRBV6-6,CASSYQREIPGQFF
TRBJ1-1,TRBV11-2,CASSFPGTANTEAFF
TRBJ1-1,TRBV18,CASSPKAAGKSGALNTEAFF